This T cell receptor (beta chain) was recovered during a study of cytomegalovirus exposure and HLA in healthy donors (dated by TCRdb to about 2017). Some background on the complete study: An earlier analysis of roughly 500 of the donors reported roughly 300 Gb of sequence data and roughly 110 million unique TCR beta sequences from approximately 180 million T cells. An early release covering roughly 600 HLA-typed donors comprised about 290 gigabases of sequencing data and around 86 million unique TCR sequences. Of the approximately 400 genotyped donors, over 70% fell in the genetic ancestry cluster associated with self-reported Caucasian donors. The study aimed to test whether signatures of past pathogen exposure could be identified by cataloging public T cell receptors. The study used immunosequencing to profile the T cell repertoires of 666 subjects and linked those repertoires to cytomegalovirus serostatus. A separate validation cohort of roughly 130 different subjects was used in addition to the approximately 640-subject first cohort. To predict cytomegalovirus infection status, the study brought together high-throughput TCR immunosequencing, statistical association of individual TCRs with disease status, and machine learning. A later analysis re-examined previously published TCR beta repertoires from around 670 donors and added high-resolution HLA genotyping to investigate patterns of TCR occurrence. Rather than using new phenotypic data, the later analysis identified candidate immune exposures from TCR beta sequences and from how often those sequences occurred across donors. An earlier analysis of a few hundred of the donors applied high-throughput TCR beta sequencing to assess whether each TCR beta V gene segment acted as functional or pseudogenic. Donor age, sex, ethnicity and CMV serostatus were compiled alongside the repertoire data. Genome-wide SNP genotypes for about 65% of the 666 donors were used in a later genetic analysis, which treated that subset as a discovery cohort. Every discovery cohort repertoire had been produced on one sequencing platform. Both class I and class II loci were covered by HLA typing, at four-digit resolution. Typing coverage differed by locus: A, B, C, DRB1 and DQB1 were typed in roughly 620-640 donors, DQA1 in 522, DPA1 in some 570, and DPB1 in around 440. Because of strong linkage in the cohort, four or five DR-DQ haplotypes were treated as single units for association and clustering. On average, 235,054 unique TCR beta nucleotide sequences were sequenced per donor among a few hundred genotyped donors of the cohort, with 15% to 20% of those sequences being non-productive. On the study overall, not on this receptor specifically: This cohort had only TCR beta chains sequenced, and the lack of alpha or paired-chain data limited which features could be detected. Because HLA typing was unavailable for some donors at each locus, only the typed subset was used in association tests. Several of the top co-occurrence clusters appeared to be linked to parvovirus B19, influenza, CMV and Epstein-Barr virus, according to a later analysis. The earlier analysis of 587 of the donors excluded over 15 rarely observed V segments, including chromosome 9 orphons, because counts were too low. According to a later analysis, TCR association rates differed among HLA loci, with DRB1 alleles showing the most associated TCRs and HLA-C alleles showing the fewest. Specific HLA alleles were associated with around 18,000 TCR beta sequences at a false discovery rate of 0.05 in a later analysis. The authors suggested that the approach could potentially be extended to other disease states and immunological phenotypes. V-gene and J-gene trimming of TCR beta chains was associated with a missense DCLRE1C variant in a later genetic analysis, and the association was replicated in an independent cohort. The classifier was reported to diagnose cytomegalovirus status with high specificity and sensitivity in both the original and validation cohorts. A later genetic analysis reported fewer N-insertions in productive TCRs among donors in an Asian-associated ancestry cluster than the 666-donor mean. Linkage disequilibrium might explain the correlated functional status among segregating V segments, but an unknown experimental factor could not be excluded. Some IMGT-functional V segments, including TRBV6-2 and TRBV6-3, could not be told apart with the 87-base-pair reads, so those segments were excluded. Across donors, most TCR sequences were observed very rarely, whereas some public TCRs were present in many individuals. In the study, 164 TCR beta chains were listed as associated with cytomegalovirus. CMV serostatus was the only immune exposure information available for the cohort. Presence/absence analyses assumed roughly uniform sequencing depth across donors, an assumption that may not hold. A further reported finding was that TCR beta sequences accurately predicted the HLA-A and HLA-B alleles for most subjects in the first cohort. Compared with equally common non-associated chains, HLA-associated TCR beta chains in a later analysis were more clonally expanded and had lower generation probabilities. A few of the identified cytomegalovirus-associated TCR beta chains were confirmed in vitro to be specific for cytomegalovirus antigens. In a later analysis, most CMV-associated TCR beta chains were found to appear HLA-restricted, with HLA associations seemingly driven largely by CMV exposure. A cluster of highly shared sequence variants was judged likely to be a technical artifact of the sequencing pipeline. When HLA alleles, especially DR and DQ, strongly co-occurred, TCR associations were difficult to assign to individual alleles. In an earlier analysis of more than 450 of the donors, most TCR beta V segments were observed in productive rearrangements about 87% or about 30% of the time, broadly matching IMGT annotations.

Library preparation was by the immunoSEQ multiplex PCR assay. The multiplex PCR relied on a mix of 60 forward primers for TCR Vbeta segments and 13 reverse primers for TCR Jbeta segments. Amplification of the CDR3 region of rearranged TCR beta genes was performed with a multiplex PCR assay on genomic DNA. Amplified TCR beta libraries were sequenced as 87-base-pair reads on the Illumina HiSeq System. In the paper's pipeline: A later analysis tallied 75 million to 95 million unique TCR beta chains across the 700 or so repertoires, and about 10 million of those chains were shared by two or more donors. To remove PCR and sequencing errors, raw reads were error-corrected and collapsed into unique sequences using a nearest-neighbor algorithm that merged closely related sequences. V, D and J gene segments were assigned by aligning CDR3 sequences to IMGT reference sequences. Each retained sequence needed at least a six-nucleotide match to both a V gene segment and a J gene segment. Rearrangements were called productive when the CDR3 lacked stop codons and stayed in frame with V and J; all others were non-productive. Following IMGT convention, CDR3 was defined as the stretch from the second conserved V-encoded cysteine up to the conserved J-encoded phenylalanine. The earlier analysis of 550 to 650 of the donors excluded any sequence lacking an unambiguous match to a single V gene segment. An earlier analysis of fewer than 750 of the donors called V segments functional above 56.7% productive rearrangements and segregating when the between-donor standard deviation exceeded 5%. A statistical classification framework was built to diagnose cytomegalovirus status from the catalog of TCR beta chain sequences. A later analysis assigned V and J genes by comparing TCR nucleotide sequences with IMGT/GENE-DB human TR gene sequences. In a later analysis, CDR3 sequences and most-parsimonious VDJ recombination scenarios were assigned using the TCRdist pipeline. In a later analysis, each TCR beta chain was defined by its CDR3 amino acid sequence together with its V-gene family, and reads lacking a unique V-gene family were excluded. To address suspected cross-contamination and a sequencing artifact, a later analysis removed 592 highly shared, low-generation-probability nucleotide sequences. A later analysis calculated a clonal expansion index for each public chain from normalized within-repertoire ranks of inferred template counts. In a later analysis, generation probabilities were computed using a VDJ recombination model fitted to out-of-frame rearrangements, and the results were checked against IGoR. Hypergeometric tests were used in a later analysis to score TCR-TCR, TCR-HLA and TCR-CMV co-occurrence, with a repertoire-size bias correction applied to the TCR pairs. In a later analysis, false discovery rates were estimated by permuting HLA or CMV assignments 20 times. In a later analysis, co-occurring TCRs were grouped using DBSCAN, with TCRdist sequence similarity added in when clustering inside HLA-allele-positive subsets. Repertoires with fewer than 30,000 or more than 120,000 public chains, plus five repertoires with anomalous nucleotide sharing, were excluded from co-occurrence clustering. TCRdb limited this immuneACCESS table to in-frame rearrangements with V and J called. A share of clones is missing; checked studies link under half to unresolved V genes, and the rest is unexplained. That table furnishes V, J and clone size, whereas the DNA furnished D and trimming. The sample table shows just under 95,000 clones, and approximately 77% are seen once. About a tenth of the sample lies in the top ten.

Details on this clone: The antigen it recognizes is unknown. No base quality information exists; no much larger clone differs at one position.

CDR1 is given as MDHEN and CDR2 as SYDVKM, both from the germline V gene. The CDR3 has 15 amino acids, counting the end cysteine and phenylalanine. Only the CDR3 DNA stays, 45 bases, in frame from base 1. Compared with germline, V lacks 6 bases and J lacks 8 bases; bases without a gene match: 7. The cohort was made up of 500 to 800 healthy bone marrow donors. Cohort members were all nominally healthy when sampled, although unrecorded immune exposures were likely present. CMV serostatus was positive for 250 to 300 and negative for about 50% of the roughly 670 cohort members, and was not recorded for this donor. A peripheral blood sample was provided by each donor, and peripheral blood mononuclear cells were used for TCR beta sequencing. The Qiagen DNeasy Blood Extraction Kit was used to extract genomic DNA from the blood cell samples.

The sequence derives from a human donor in good health. The chain uses TRBV28 and TRBJ2-1; 13 bases in between match TRBD2. The sequenced sample was PBMCs. The DNA sequence is as follows: TGTGCCAGCAGCCGGACTAGCGGGAGCGAGTATGAGCAGTTCTTC. Translation gives CASSRTSGSEYEQFF.